What follows are 21 T cell receptor beta chains derived from one specimen sequenced in a study of T cells after yellow fever vaccination. TCRdb used MiXCR to reprocess the 5' RACE reads, holding one entry per CDR3 protein. This sample has almost 600,000 distinct CDR3 sequences, with approximately 13% found just once. This specimen was PBMCs, taken on the day of the yellow fever booster vaccination. Source of these receptors: a young man who received the YFV17D yellow fever vaccine.

This clonotype was seen only a few times. An end of the junction does not agree with germline; a read error may underlie this. The V gene is TRBV6-2 or TRBV6-3, the J gene TRBJ2-7; D assignment may be TRBD1 or TRBD2 (5 bases each). This CDR3 has 14 amino acids. The germline gives CDR1 MNHEY, CDR2 SVGEGT. Written as DNA, the CDR3 is TGTGCCAGCAGCCGCGTATCCGGGACCCGTACCAGGAACTTC. Encoded protein: CASSRVSGTRTRNF.

J is TRBJ1-3 and V is TRBV5-1; no firm D call. Germline loops: CDR1 SGHRS, CDR2 YFSETQ. The CDR3 spans 15 residues. V lost 3 bases and J lost 0, with 10 bases in between. The CDR3 here is CASSSDVNSGNTIYF. The CDR3 DNA reads as TGCGCCAGCAGCTCCGACGTCAACTCTGGAAACACCATATATTTT.

The table lists this clonotype with many counts. The chain uses TRBV7-2 and TRBJ2-3; TRBD2 aligns across 9 bases. Germline trimming cut 7 bases from V and 6 bases from J; bases unmatched to any gene: 11. CDR3 length: 15 residues. Per germline, CDR1 SGHTA and CDR2 FQGNSA. This chain's CDR3 is CASNRAGGATDTQYF. CDR3 nucleotides: TGTGCCAGCAACCGAGCGGGAGGTGCAACGGATACGCAGTATTTT.

This clonotype was detected only once. The genes are TRBV11-1 and TRBJ2-6; possible D gene TRBD2, 6 bases. Trimming took 5 bases from V and 0 from J, leaving 17 bases between them. Per germline, CDR1 SGHAT and CDR2 FQDESV (reference sequence). The CDR3 is 18 residues long. This chain's CDR3 is CASSPLGTRNSGANVLTF. The CDR3 nucleotides read TGTGCCAGCAGCCCGCTAGGGACTCGAAACTCTGGGGCCAACGTCCTGACTTTC. The variable domain in full, with the rest retrieved from reference TRBV11-1 and TRBJ2-6, is EAEVAQSPRYKITEKSQAVAFWCDPISGHATLYWYRQILGQGPELLVQFQDESVVDDSQLPKDRFSAERLKGVDSTLKIQPAELGDSAMYLCASSPLGTRNSGANVLTFGAGSRLTVL.

Only a few counts were recorded for this clonotype. V usage is TRBV6-1 and J usage is TRBJ2-7; perhaps TRBD2 as D (6 bases). Trimming took 6 bases from V and 0 from J, leaving 21 bases between them. Germline CDR1 MNHNS, CDR2 SASEGT. This CDR3 has 17 amino acids. The CDR3, as DNA: TGTGCCAGCAGCGCCCCATCTTTCGGGACTCGCTCCTACGAGCAGTACTTC. It yields the protein CASSAPSFGTRSYEQYF.

In its sample, this clonotype was seen a few times. This chain joins TRBV5-1 and TRBJ2-1, with TRBD2 identical over 13 bases. With 4 bases clipped from V and 10 bases from J, the junction kept 8 bases outside the gene matches. This CDR3 has 15 residues. Germline CDR1 reads SGHRS; CDR2 reads YFSETQ. The CDR3 DNA is TGCGCCAGCAGCGACGGACTAGCGGGAGCACGGGAGCAGTTCTTC. This gives the protein CASSDGLAGAREQFF.

This clonotype has more than one count but fewer than ten. The chain couples TRBV3-1 to TRBJ1-1; D unclear. Germline assignment: CDR1 LGHDT and CDR2 YNNKEL (reference sequence). V dropped 0 bases and J dropped 10 bases, with 12 bases sitting between them. The CDR3 loop spans 13 amino acids. This CDR3 is CASSQDNRRLAFF. DNA for the CDR3: TGTGCCAGCAGCCAAGATAACCGACGGCTAGCTTTCTTT.

A few counts support this clonotype. The gene calls are TRBV7-2 and TRBJ2-1, with TRBD2 matching 8 bases. V lost 2 bases, J lost 10 bases, and 7 bases stayed unmatched. In germline, CDR1 is SGHTA, CDR2 FQGNSA. The CDR3 is 14 residues long. In DNA, the CDR3 is TGTGCCAGCAGCTTACGGGAGGGATCGGGGGAGCAGTTCTTC. As protein: CASSLREGSGEQFF.

J is TRBJ2-7 and V is TRBV18; 11 positions agree with TRBD1. Germline trimming cut 4 bases from V and 7 bases from J; bases unmatched to any gene: 6. The V gene's germline CDR1 is KGHSH and CDR2 LQKENI. CDR3 size: 14 residues. CDR3 in amino acids: CASSLGTGGIEQYF. In DNA form, the CDR3 reads TGTGCCAGCTCACTCGGGACAGGGGGAATAGAGCAGTACTTC.

This clonotype was counted between two and nine times. The V and J genes are TRBV5-1 and TRBJ2-3, with 7 bases that match TRBD2. The CDR3 spans 14 residues. With V trimmed by 4 bases and J by 2 bases, 4 bases remained unmatched. Germline V CDR1 and CDR2: SGHRS, YFSETQ. The CDR3 DNA sequence: TGCGCCAGCAGCCACCGGGACTACACAGATACGCAGTATTTT. This translates into CASSHRDYTDTQYF. Using reference TRBV5-1 and TRBJ2-3 for the parts outside the CDR3, the full variable domain is KAGVTQTPRYLIKTRGQQVTLSCSPISGHRSVSWYQQTPGQGLQFLFEYFSETQRNKGNFPGRFSGRQFSNSRSEMNVSTLELGDSALYLCASSHRDYTDTQYFGPGTRLTVL.

This clonotype was counted a few times. The chain has TRBV20-1 and TRBJ1-5; tentatively, D is TRBD1 (6 bases). V gave up 3 bases and J gave up 4 bases, with 13 bases separating them. The CDR3 runs 14 residues. Germline loops: CDR1 DFQATT, CDR2 SNEGSKA (reference sequence). CDR3 in amino acids: CSARPGQLNQPQHF. The CDR3 DNA is TGCAGTGCTAGGCCTGGACAGCTAAATCAGCCCCAGCATTTT.

The V call is TRBV2, the J call TRBJ1-1; unclear D gene. Between the trimmed V and J ends, which lost 6 bases and 0 bases, there was a span of 14 bases. Germline V gene data show CDR1 as SNHLY and CDR2 as FYNNEI. This CDR3 has 15 amino acids. The CDR3 protein is CASRPLARMNTEAFF. As DNA, the CDR3 is TGTGCCAGCAGGCCACTCGCTCGGATGAACACTGAAGCTTTCTTT.

There are many counts of this clonotype. V usage is TRBV5-4 and J usage is TRBJ1-6; TRBD1 agrees at 12 bases. Trimming took 4 bases from V and 6 from J; bases not matched to a gene: 5. Per the germline V gene, CDR1 is SGHNT and CDR2 is YYREEE (reference sequence). CDR3 length: 16 amino acids. This CDR3 reads CASSPGQGALNSPLHF. CDR3 nucleotides: TGTGCCAGCAGCCCGGGACAGGGGGCACTTAATTCACCCCTCCACTTT.

This clonotype has only a few counts. The gene calls are TRBV5-1 and TRBJ1-4; D uncertain. The CDR3 spans 14 residues. From germline, CDR1 is SGHRS and CDR2 YFSETQ. The ends were cut back, 0 bases at V and 8 bases at J, with 11 bases in the middle. The CDR3 coding sequence is TGCGCCAGCAGCTTGGAAGGGTTTTCCGAAAAACTGTTTTTT. This gives the protein CASSLEGFSEKLFF.

This clonotype was counted only a few times. The V call is TRBV7-3, the J call TRBJ2-2; D is unclear. Germline loops: CDR1 SGHTA, CDR2 FQGTGA. The germline V and J ends were trimmed by 0 bases and 3 bases, with 2 bases remaining between them. This CDR3 is built from 13 residues. The chain's CDR3 is CASSLTHTGELFF. The CDR3 DNA is TGTGCCAGCAGCTTAACCCACACCGGGGAGCTGTTTTTT.

The chain employs TRBV10-2 and TRBJ2-7; 8 positions agree with TRBD2. Per germline, CDR1 WSHSY and CDR2 SAAADI. The CDR3 consists of 13 residues. The V and J ends lost 6 bases and 6 bases, in that order; junction bases with no gene match: 7. The CDR3 spells CASRNSAGGEQYF. For the CDR3, the DNA is TGCGCCAGCAGAAACAGCGCGGGGGGCGAGCAGTACTTC.

This clonotype was detected only a few times. The DNA of the CDR3 is TGTGCCAGCAGCTTAGACAGGTCTGGTGGCTACACCTTC. Its protein is CASSLDRSGGYTF. The V gene is TRBV11-2, the J gene TRBJ1-2; D uncertain. Trimming pared 0 bases from V and 7 bases from J, leaving 9 bases between. The CDR3 runs 13 residues. Germline V gives CDR1 SGHAT, CDR2 FQNNGV.

The chain combines TRBV9 with TRBJ2-1; tentative D call: TRBD2 (7 bases). CDR1 is SGDLS, CDR2 YYNGEE, per germline. Trimming removed 7 bases at V and 9 bases at J, with 26 bases between. The CDR3 is 16 amino acids. The CDR3 coding sequence is TGTGCCAGCGGGAGGGGGGGACTGAATATTCAAGGTGAGCAGTTCTTC. This encodes CASGRGGLNIQGEQFF. The entire variable domain, with the rest obtained from reference TRBV9 and TRBJ2-1, is as follows: DSGVTQTPKHLITATGQRVTLRCSPRSGDLSVYWYQQSLDQGLQFLIQYYNGEERAKGNILERFSAQQFPDLHSELNLSSLELGDSALYFCASGRGGLNIQGEQFFGPGTRLTVL.

This clonotype was counted many times. The chain has TRBV28 and TRBJ2-3; D unresolved. The CDR3 extends over 12 amino acids. Germline CDR1 reads MDHEN; CDR2 reads SYDVKM. Trimming took off 5 bases at V and 6 bases at J, with 9 bases between the two ends. The CDR3: CASSPQQDTQYF. As DNA, the CDR3 is TGTGCCAGCAGTCCCCAGCAGGATACGCAGTATTTT.

There are a few counts of this clonotype. The chain is built from TRBV7-9 and TRBJ2-2; D not resolved. The CDR3 totals 13 residues. Germline loops: CDR1 SEHNR, CDR2 FQNEAQ (reference sequence). V gave up 7 bases and J gave up 1 base, with 7 bases separating them. In DNA, the CDR3 is TGTGCCAGCAATTACCGGAACACCGGGGAGCTGTTTTTT. This codes for CASNYRNTGELFF.

This chain joins TRBV27 and TRBJ2-6; no clear D gene. Germline CDR1 is MNHEY and CDR2 is SMNVEV (reference sequence). V was cut by 4 bases and J by 4 bases, with 8 bases left in between. The CDR3 is 14 residues long. DNA for the CDR3: TGTGCCAGCAGTTCCCCCCCCGGGGCCAACGTCCTGACTTTC. Its protein is CASSSPPGANVLTF.